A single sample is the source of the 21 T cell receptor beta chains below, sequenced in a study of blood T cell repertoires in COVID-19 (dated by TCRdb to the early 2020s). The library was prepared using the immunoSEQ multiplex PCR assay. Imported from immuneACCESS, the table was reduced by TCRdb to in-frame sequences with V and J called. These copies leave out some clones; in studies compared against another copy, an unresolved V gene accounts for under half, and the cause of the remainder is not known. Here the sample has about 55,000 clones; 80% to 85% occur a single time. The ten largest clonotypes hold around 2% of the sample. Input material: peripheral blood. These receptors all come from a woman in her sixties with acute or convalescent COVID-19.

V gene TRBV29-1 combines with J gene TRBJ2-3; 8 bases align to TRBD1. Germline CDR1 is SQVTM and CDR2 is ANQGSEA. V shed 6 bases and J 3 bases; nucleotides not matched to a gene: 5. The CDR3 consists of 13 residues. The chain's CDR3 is CSVRQGLTDTQYF. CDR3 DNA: TGCAGCGTACGACAGGGGTTAACAGATACGCAGTATTTT.

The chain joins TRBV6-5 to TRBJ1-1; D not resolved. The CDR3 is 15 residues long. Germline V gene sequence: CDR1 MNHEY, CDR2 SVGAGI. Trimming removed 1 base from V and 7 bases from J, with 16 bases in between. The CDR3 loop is CASSYLPPEALEAFF. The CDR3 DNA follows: TGTGCCAGCAGTTACTTGCCCCCTGAAGCCCTTGAAGCTTTCTTT.

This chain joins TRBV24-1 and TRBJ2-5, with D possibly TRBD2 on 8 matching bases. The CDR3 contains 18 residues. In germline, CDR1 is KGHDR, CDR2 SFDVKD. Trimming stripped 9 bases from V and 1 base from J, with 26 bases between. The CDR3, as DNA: TGTGCCACCCTCTATAGGGGGCCACTAGCGGCCCCCCAAGAGACCCAGTACTTC. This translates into CATLYRGPLAAPQETQYF.

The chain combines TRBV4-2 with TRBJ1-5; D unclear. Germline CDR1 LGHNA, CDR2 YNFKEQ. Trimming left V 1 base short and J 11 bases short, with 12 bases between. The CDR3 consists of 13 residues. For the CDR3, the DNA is TGTGCCAGCAGCCAAGGCGGTGATCGGGCCCAGCATTTT. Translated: CASSQGGDRAQHF.

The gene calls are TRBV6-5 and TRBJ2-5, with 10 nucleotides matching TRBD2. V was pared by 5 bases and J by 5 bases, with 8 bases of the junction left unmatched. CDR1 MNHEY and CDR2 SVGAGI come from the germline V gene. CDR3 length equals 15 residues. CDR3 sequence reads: CASSPEGAGGETQYF. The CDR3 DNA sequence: TGTGCCAGCAGTCCCGAGGGAGCGGGGGGGGAGACCCAGTACTTC.

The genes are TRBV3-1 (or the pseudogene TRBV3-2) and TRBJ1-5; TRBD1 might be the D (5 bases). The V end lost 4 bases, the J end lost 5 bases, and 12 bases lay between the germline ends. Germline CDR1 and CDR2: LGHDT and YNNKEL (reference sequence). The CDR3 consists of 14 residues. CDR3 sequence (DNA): TGTGCCAGCAGCCCCATCGGGGGGGATCAGCCCCAGCATTTT. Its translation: CASSPIGGDQPQHF.

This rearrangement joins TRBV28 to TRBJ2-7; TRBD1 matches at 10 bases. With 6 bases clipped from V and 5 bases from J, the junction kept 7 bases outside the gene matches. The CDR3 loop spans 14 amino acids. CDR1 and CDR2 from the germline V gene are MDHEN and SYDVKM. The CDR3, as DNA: TGTGCCAGCAGCAAGGGACAGGGGCGTAACGAGCAGTACTTC. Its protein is CASSKGQGRNEQYF.

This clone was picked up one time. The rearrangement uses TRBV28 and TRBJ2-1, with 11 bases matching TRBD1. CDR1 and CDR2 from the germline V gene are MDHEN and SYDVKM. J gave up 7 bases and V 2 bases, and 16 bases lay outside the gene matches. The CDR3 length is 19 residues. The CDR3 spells CASSLRDRGGNLVFNEQFF. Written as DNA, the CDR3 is TGTGCCAGCAGTTTAAGGGACAGGGGGGGGAATCTTGTTTTTAATGAGCAGTTCTTC.

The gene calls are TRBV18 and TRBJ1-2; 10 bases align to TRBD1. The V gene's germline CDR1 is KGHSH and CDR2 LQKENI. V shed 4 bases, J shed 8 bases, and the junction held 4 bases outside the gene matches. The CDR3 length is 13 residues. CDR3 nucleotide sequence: TGTGCCAGCTCACAGACAGGGGGCAGAGGCTACACCTTC. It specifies CASSQTGGRGYTF.

The CDR3 DNA follows: TGTGCCAGCAGTAGGGGGTCTAATAATTCACCCCTCCACTTT. It translates to CASSRGSNNSPLHF. The J gene is TRBJ1-6, the V gene TRBV3-1 (or the pseudogene TRBV3-2), with TRBD1 as a possible D gene (6 bases). The V end was cut by 6 bases, the J end by 5 bases, with 11 bases between. From germline, CDR1 is LGHDT and CDR2 YNNKEL (reference sequence). The CDR3 length is 14 residues.

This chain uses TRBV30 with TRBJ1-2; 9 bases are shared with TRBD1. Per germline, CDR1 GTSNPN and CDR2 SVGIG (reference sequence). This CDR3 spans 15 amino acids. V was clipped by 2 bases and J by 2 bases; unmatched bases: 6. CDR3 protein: CAWSRDRAKNYGYTF. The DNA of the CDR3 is TGTGCCTGGAGTAGGGACAGGGCGAAAAACTATGGCTACACCTTC.

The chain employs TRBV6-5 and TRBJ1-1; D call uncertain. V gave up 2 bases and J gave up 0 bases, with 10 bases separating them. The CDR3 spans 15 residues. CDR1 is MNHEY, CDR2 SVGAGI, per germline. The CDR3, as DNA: TGTGCCAGCAGTTACGGTCCCGGGGTGAACACTGAAGCTTTCTTT. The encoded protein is CASSYGPGVNTEAFF.

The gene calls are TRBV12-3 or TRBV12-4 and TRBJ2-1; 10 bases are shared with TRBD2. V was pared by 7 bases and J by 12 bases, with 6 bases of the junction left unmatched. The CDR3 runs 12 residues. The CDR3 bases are TGTGCCAGCAAGCAAAGCGGGAGGGCGCAGTTCTTC. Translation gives CASKQSGRAQFF.

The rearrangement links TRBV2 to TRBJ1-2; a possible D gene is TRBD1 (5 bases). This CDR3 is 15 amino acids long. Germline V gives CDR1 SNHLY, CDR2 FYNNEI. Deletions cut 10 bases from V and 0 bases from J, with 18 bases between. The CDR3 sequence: CATSRDGGSNYGYTF. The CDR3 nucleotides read TGTGCCACCTCTCGGGACGGGGGATCTAACTATGGCTACACCTTC.

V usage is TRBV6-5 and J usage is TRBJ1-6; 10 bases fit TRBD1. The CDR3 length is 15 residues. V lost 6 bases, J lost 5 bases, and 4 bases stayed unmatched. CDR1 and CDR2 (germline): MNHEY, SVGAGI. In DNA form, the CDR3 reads TGTGCCAGCAGACCCGGACAGGGGGATAATTCACCCCTCCACTTT. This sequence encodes CASRPGQGDNSPLHF.

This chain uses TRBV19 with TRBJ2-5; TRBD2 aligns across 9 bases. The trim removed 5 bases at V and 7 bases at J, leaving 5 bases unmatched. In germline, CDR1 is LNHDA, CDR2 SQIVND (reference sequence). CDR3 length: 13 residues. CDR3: CASSLGLAGTQYF. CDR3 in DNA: TGTGCCAGTAGTCTGGGACTAGCTGGGACCCAGTACTTC.

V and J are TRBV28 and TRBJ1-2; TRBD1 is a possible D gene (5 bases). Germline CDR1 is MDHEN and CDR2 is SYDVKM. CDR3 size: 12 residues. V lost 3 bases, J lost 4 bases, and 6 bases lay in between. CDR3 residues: CASSFGAYGYTF. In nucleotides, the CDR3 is TGTGCCAGCAGTTTTGGGGCCTATGGCTACACCTTC.

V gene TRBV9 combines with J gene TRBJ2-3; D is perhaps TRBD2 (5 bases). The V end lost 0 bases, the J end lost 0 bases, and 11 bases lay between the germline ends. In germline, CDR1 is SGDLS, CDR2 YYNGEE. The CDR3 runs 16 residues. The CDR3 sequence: CASSVAAGTSTDTQYF. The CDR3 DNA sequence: TGTGCCAGCAGCGTAGCCGCGGGTACTAGCACAGATACGCAGTATTTT.

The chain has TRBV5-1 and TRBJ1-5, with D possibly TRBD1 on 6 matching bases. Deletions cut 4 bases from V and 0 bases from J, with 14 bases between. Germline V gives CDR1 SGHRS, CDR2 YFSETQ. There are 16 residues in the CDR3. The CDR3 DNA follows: TGCGCCAGCAGCCCGGGACATACCTATAGCAATCAGCCCCAGCATTTT. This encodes CASSPGHTYSNQPQHF. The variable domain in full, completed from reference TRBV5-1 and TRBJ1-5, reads KAGVTQTPRYLIKTRGQQVTLSCSPISGHRSVSWYQQTPGQGLQFLFEYFSETQRNKGNFPGRFSGRQFSNSRSEMNVSTLELGDSALYLCASSPGHTYSNQPQHFGDGTRLSIL.

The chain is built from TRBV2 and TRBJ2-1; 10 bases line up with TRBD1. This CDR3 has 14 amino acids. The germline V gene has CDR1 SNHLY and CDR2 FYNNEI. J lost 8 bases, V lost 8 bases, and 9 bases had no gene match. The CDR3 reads CASVRDRGADEQFF. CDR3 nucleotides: TGTGCCAGCGTCCGGGACAGGGGTGCGGATGAGCAGTTCTTC.

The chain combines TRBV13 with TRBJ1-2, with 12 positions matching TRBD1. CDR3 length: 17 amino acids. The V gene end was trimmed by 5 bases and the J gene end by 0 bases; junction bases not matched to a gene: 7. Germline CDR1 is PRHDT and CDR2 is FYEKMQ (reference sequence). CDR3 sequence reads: CASSIRDRGPANYGYTF. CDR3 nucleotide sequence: TGTGCCAGCAGCATCCGGGACAGGGGGCCAGCTAACTATGGCTACACCTTC.